This T cell receptor beta chain was sequenced for a study of early T cells in non-severe SARS-CoV-2 infection. There are 14 residues in the CDR3. With V trimmed by 4 bases and J by 6 bases, 6 bases remained unmatched. CDR1 KGHDR and CDR2 SFDVKD come from the germline V gene. TCRdb reprocessed the 5' RACE reads with MiXCR, giving one entry per CDR3 protein. The data show under 70,000 distinct CDR3 sequences, with around 4.9% seen just once and around 4.9% held by the top ten. The genes are TRBV24-1 and TRBJ1-2, with 8 bases matching TRBD1. The clonotype was recovered from an adult who was a healthcare worker with PCR-confirmed SARS-CoV-2 infection or an uninfected control (not recorded which). Sequencing was done on a sample of whole blood. In DNA, the CDR3 is TGTGCCACCAGTGAAACCGGGACAGGAGATGGCTACACCTTC. This translates into CATSETGTGDGYTF.